This T cell receptor (beta chain) was sequenced for a study of T cells after posttransplantation cyclophosphamide. Produced via immunoSEQ multiplex PCR; TCRdb's table is partial and in-frame only. The profile shows 50,000 to 65,000 clones, around 83% of them singletons. Germline-derived CDR1 and CDR2 are SGHTA and FQGTGA. The CDR3 runs 15 residues. V lost 2 bases to trimming and J lost 10 bases, with 15 bases between them. This clone was observed a few times. What it recognizes is unknown. Study-level findings and limits: Donor CD8+ memory clones often dominated recipient blood repertoires at later times. After PTCy, TRB diversity resembled that of CNI/methotrexate controls. Skin or GI-infiltrating T cells shared few TRB sequences with blood.

Sequencing input: PBMCs. The rearrangement links TRBV7-3 to TRBJ1-6; D unresolved. This receptor was identified in a man in his thirties or forties with a blood cancer, CMV-positive, and with a related stem cell donor. As DNA, the CDR3 is TGTGCCAGCAGCTTATTGGGCCCCACCAAGTCACCCCTCCACTTT. It specifies CASSLLGPTKSPLHF.